The subject of this entry is one T cell receptor (beta chain). Its antigen is as yet unknown. The assay was immunoSEQ multiplex PCR, and TCRdb's table has in-frame clones only and misses some. The sample lists about 60,000 clones, roughly 87% seen once, with 16% in the top ten. The sample belongs to a study of OX40 agonist ivuxolimab in advanced cancers. Study-wide findings and caveats: Compared with CD4+, CD8+ T cells on average had more expanded clones.

Material: CD4+ or CD8+ T cells sorted from blood, obtained in a trial of the OX40 agonist ivuxolimab. The sequence came from an adult with an advanced solid tumor such as melanoma, head and neck, liver or kidney cancer.

CDR3 bases: TGCGCCAGCAGCGGGACTAGCGGGAGTTATAACGAGCAGTACTTC. Its translation: CASSGTSGSYNEQYF. The chain joins TRBV10-1 to TRBJ2-7; 14 bases align to TRBD2. Germline values: CDR1 WNHNN, CDR2 SYGVQD (reference sequence). With 6 bases clipped from V and 5 bases from J, the junction kept 6 bases outside the gene matches. This CDR3 region has 15 residues.